These 18 T cell receptor beta chains share one sample of origin, sequenced in a study of response to subunit inactivated influenza vaccine (dated by TCRdb to 2016 to 2018). Library prep was done by RT-PCR. Sequencing took place on an Illumina HiSeq 2500. TCRdb trimmed the raw reads at Q25, called clones with MiXCR and kept productive beta chains. CDR3 protein sequences are deduplicated, and each keeps its most common genes and DNA. The sample yields fewer than 750,000 distinct CDR3 sequences; about 14% were counted once. Around 10% of the sample belongs to the ten largest clones. The sample consisted of PBMCs from blood, taken about 12 days after vaccination. The receptors derive from a man between 45 and 60 years old who received an inactivated influenza vaccine. Donor details come from another sample of the same person, matched by shared clones.

This chain connects TRBV6-1 to TRBJ2-1; D tentatively fits TRBD1 or TRBD2 (5 bases each). Germline V lookup: CDR1 MNHNS, CDR2 SASEGT. V was trimmed by 8 bases and J by 4 bases, leaving 12 bases between them. There are 13 residues in the CDR3. CDR3 bases: TGTGCCAGCCGTCGGGGCTTGTACAATGAGCAGTTCTTC. Translated: CASRRGLYNEQFF.

The chain uses TRBV10-3 and TRBJ2-6; D unresolved. V was clipped by 2 bases and J by 0 bases, with 5 bases between them. The CDR3 extends over 15 amino acids. Germline-derived CDR1 and CDR2 are ENHRY and SYGVKD. The CDR3 loop reads CAISEAFSGANVLTF. In nucleotides, the CDR3 is TGTGCCATCAGTGAGGCGTTCTCTGGGGCCAACGTCCTGACTTTC.

The sample holds a few counts of this clonotype. The genes are TRBV4-3 and TRBJ1-5, with a weak D call TRBD1 (5 bases). From germline, CDR1 is LGHNA and CDR2 YSLEER. V shed 0 bases and J shed 9 bases, with 15 bases lying between them. This CDR3 has 15 amino acids. CDR3 region: CASSQDPGRGVPQHF. In DNA form, the CDR3 reads TGCGCCAGCAGCCAAGATCCCGGACGGGGGGTGCCCCAGCATTTT.

This clonotype was seen only a few times. The chain joins TRBV10-3 to TRBJ2-1; 7 nucleotides line up with TRBD2. Trimming took 4 bases from V and 6 from J; bases not matched to a gene: 9. Germline V gene data show CDR1 as ENHRY and CDR2 as SYGVKD. The CDR3 is 15 residues long. The CDR3 here is CAISVPGGYPNEQFF. In nucleotides, the CDR3 is TGTGCCATCAGTGTACCGGGGGGATATCCCAATGAGCAGTTCTTC.

The V and J genes are TRBV4-1 and TRBJ2-7, with 8 bases that match TRBD2. With V trimmed by 5 bases and J by 6 bases, 12 bases remained unmatched. Germline values: CDR1 MGHRA, CDR2 YSYEKL. This CDR3 contains 15 residues. CDR3 region: CASSDQPGLGSEQYF. Written as DNA, the CDR3 is TGCGCCAGCAGCGATCAACCGGGACTAGGCTCCGAGCAGTACTTC.

The chain uses TRBV20-1 and TRBJ2-3; D is unclear. V dropped 4 bases and J dropped 2 bases, with 13 bases sitting between them. The CDR3 has 14 amino acids. Germline CDR1 is DFQATT and CDR2 is SNEGSKA (reference sequence). CDR3 loop: CSATPRIPTDTQYF. CDR3 bases: TGCAGTGCTACGCCTAGGATCCCCACAGATACGCAGTATTTT.

This clonotype was found a few times. This sequence joins TRBV20-1 and TRBJ1-5; D ambiguous. Per germline, CDR1 DFQATT and CDR2 SNEGSKA (reference sequence). Trimming removed 2 bases at V and 7 bases at J, with 18 bases between. The CDR3 extends over 15 amino acids. CDR3 DNA sequence: TGCAGTGCTAGACAAGACAACAAGATCGGGCAGCCCCAGCATTTT. Its translation: CSARQDNKIGQPQHF.

This clonotype was counted a few times. As DNA, the CDR3 is TGTGCCAGCAGCTTAACCACCGGGACAGGGGGCCAAGGTGGCTATGGCTACACCTTC. Protein product: CASSLTTGTGGQGGYGYTF. The gene calls are TRBV11-2 and TRBJ1-2; 12 bases fit TRBD1. Germline V CDR1 and CDR2: SGHAT, FQNNGV. The CDR3 spans 19 residues. With 2 bases clipped from V and 4 bases from J, the junction kept 14 bases outside the gene matches. The full variable domain, with the rest looked up from reference TRBV11-2 and TRBJ1-2, is EAGVAQSPRYKIIEKRQSVAFWCNPISGHATLYWYQQILGQGPKLLIQFQNNGVVDDSQLPKDRFSAERLKGVDSTLKIQPAKLEDSAVYLCASSLTTGTGGQGGYGYTFGSGTRLTVV.

This clonotype was seen more than once but under ten times. The chain has TRBV6-2 or TRBV6-3 and TRBJ2-5; either TRBD1 or TRBD2 may fit D (5 bases each). The length of the CDR3 is 13 residues. Germline values: CDR1 MNHEY, CDR2 SVGEGT. Trimming left V 4 bases short and J 7 bases short, with 13 bases between. This CDR3 is CASSLGPLGTQYF. CDR3 nucleotide sequence: TGTGCCAGCAGTTTGGGACCCCTAGGGACCCAGTACTTC.

This clonotype occurred a few times. CDR3 residues: CASSSQAGATDTQYF. In DNA form, the CDR3 reads TGTGCCAGCAGTTCCCAAGCGGGGGCTACAGATACGCAGTATTTT. The chain has TRBV6-5 and TRBJ2-3, with 8 bases that match TRBD2. Looked up from germline, CDR1 is MNHEY and CDR2 is SVGAGI. This CDR3 contains 15 residues. V lost 4 bases, J lost 3 bases, and 6 bases stayed unmatched.

The rearrangement links TRBV6-2 or TRBV6-3 to TRBJ2-7; TRBD1 is a possible D gene (6 bases). Germline CDR1 is MNHEY and CDR2 is SVGEGT. The V gene lost 6 bases and the J gene lost 12 bases, with 18 bases spanning the gap. CDR3 size: 12 residues. In DNA, the CDR3 is TGTGCCAGCAGCCAACTCAGGGGTTCGGCGTACTTC. It is translated as CASSQLRGSAYF.

This clonotype was detected a few times. This chain joins TRBV6-2 or TRBV6-3 and TRBJ2-1; D remains unclear. The V and J ends lost 0 bases and 10 bases respectively, with 10 bases between them. The CDR3 has 13 amino acids. Germline lookup yields CDR1 MNHEY and CDR2 SVGEGT. For the CDR3, the DNA is TGTGCCAGCAGTTACTCGGGTGTTCGAGAGCAGTTCTTC. Translating gives CASSYSGVREQFF.

CDR3 nucleotide sequence: TGCGCCAGCAGCTTGGGCCAAGCTAGCGGGAGTGTGGAGACCCAGTACTTC. This encodes CASSLGQASGSVETQYF. The gene calls are TRBV5-1 and TRBJ2-5; TRBD2 matches at 10 bases. In germline, CDR1 is SGHRS, CDR2 YFSETQ. Trimming removed 0 bases from V and 5 bases from J; junction bases left unmatched: 10. The CDR3 has 17 amino acids.

The sample holds a few counts of this clonotype. The chain recombines TRBV11-1 with TRBJ2-3; D might be TRBD2 (7 bases). Trimming took off 5 bases at V and 3 bases at J, with 18 bases between the two ends. This CDR3 spans 16 amino acids. CDR1 is SGHAT, CDR2 FQDESV, per germline (reference sequence). This chain's CDR3 is CASSLRRGARTDTQYF. The CDR3 DNA follows: TGTGCCAGCAGCCTCCGTCGGGGGGCGCGTACAGATACGCAGTATTTT. The full variable domain, its missing parts supplied by reference TRBV11-1 and TRBJ2-3, is EAEVAQSPRYKITEKSQAVAFWCDPISGHATLYWYRQILGQGPELLVQFQDESVVDDSQLPKDRFSAERLKGVDSTLKIQPAELGDSAMYLCASSLRRGARTDTQYFGPGTRLTVL.

J is TRBJ2-1 and V is TRBV7-2; D is undetermined. V lost 3 bases and J lost 8, with 14 bases in between. The CDR3 contains 14 residues. Germline values: CDR1 SGHTA, CDR2 FQGNSA. The CDR3 DNA reads TGTGCCAGCAGCTTCGGCCTCGGCGCGGATGAGCAGTTCTTC. Residues: CASSFGLGADEQFF.

The chain uses TRBV30 and TRBJ2-7; TRBD1 is a possible D gene (5 bases). CDR3 length equals 12 residues. CDR1 is GTSNPN, CDR2 SVGIG, per germline (reference sequence). The CDR3 here is CACSDSSYEQYF. CDR3 bases: TGTGCTTGTAGTGACAGCTCCTACGAGCAGTACTTC.

The rearrangement uses TRBV7-8 and TRBJ2-7, with 8 bases identical to TRBD1. The CDR3 has 15 residues. Germline CDR1 reads SGHVS; CDR2 reads FQNEAQ. V was clipped by 5 bases and J by 10 bases; unmatched bases: 16. The CDR3 loop is CASSHGQGRAFPQYF. The CDR3 nucleotides read TGTGCCAGCAGCCATGGACAGGGAAGAGCGTTCCCACAGTACTTC.

This clonotype was observed a few times. The chain is built from TRBV7-2 and TRBJ2-7; D is unresolved. CDR1 and CDR2 from the germline V gene are SGHTA and FQGNSA. This CDR3 contains 13 residues. The germline V and J ends were trimmed by 11 bases and 4 bases, with 18 bases remaining between them. DNA of the CDR3: TGTGCCCCCCTCCAATGGGGAAGGTACGAGCAGTACTTC. Translating it yields CAPLQWGRYEQYF.